The clone carrying this TCR beta chain showed up just once. This record comes from a study of shared clonotypes between healthy human individuals. The CDR3 is made up of 15 amino acids. The V gene's germline CDR1 is MNHEY and CDR2 SVGAGI. V lost 4 bases, J lost 0 bases, and 13 bases lay in between. TCRdb's table, derived via immunoSEQ multiplex PCR, lists solely in-frame clones and lacks some. Among some 2,000,000 clones listed, approximately 96% were seen once. The chain is built from TRBV6-5 and TRBJ2-7; D possibly corresponds to TRBD1 (6 bases). The source is a young man in good health. The sample comprised naive CD4+ T cells sorted from blood. Subset meaning: CD45RA+ positively selected. CDR3 amino acids: CASSFTGSLSYEQYF. In DNA, the CDR3 is TGTGCCAGCAGTTTCACAGGGTCACTCTCCTACGAGCAGTACTTC.